This T cell receptor (beta chain) was profiled in a study of blood T cell repertoires in COVID-19. In the original processing: Estimation of nucleated cell counts was performed using reference gene primer amplification. TCRdb keeps only in-frame clones here, not all; method: immunoSEQ multiplex PCR. V, J and clone size derive from that table, while D and trimming were established from the DNA sequence. The table has under 200,000 clones, roughly four fifths seen once; the top ten hold about an eighth. Enrollees, about 18 to 90 years old, lived in 24 US areas. Membership in each cohort depended on participant-reported clinical history. Either two negative PCRs, clearance, or symptom resolution qualified Cohort 3 donors as recovered. The TCR sequence derives from a man aged 45-65 years who had recovered from COVID-19. The sequencing sample was made of PBMCs or T cells enriched from blood (not recorded which).

The CDR3 nucleotides read TGTGCCAGCAGCCTTTACAGGGGTCTCTCCTATAATTCACCCCTCCACTTT. Translated, it gives CASSLYRGLSYNSPLHF. The chain couples TRBV27 to TRBJ1-6; 7 positions match TRBD1. Germline V gene sequence: CDR1 MNHEY, CDR2 SMNVEV (reference sequence). J lost 0 bases, V lost 6 bases, and 8 bases had no gene match. This CDR3 has 17 amino acids.